This T cell receptor beta chain was captured in a study of cytomegalovirus exposure and HLA in healthy donors (dated by TCRdb to 2015 to 2018). Background for the entire study: According to a later analysis, the 120 or so validation repertoires were produced on the same platform as the approximately 610 repertoires of the first cohort. The study aimed to test whether cataloging public T cell receptors could reveal signatures of past pathogen exposure. Along with the approximately 650-subject first cohort, a separate validation cohort of some 130 different subjects was used. To predict cytomegalovirus infection status, the study combined high-throughput TCR immunosequencing, statistical association of individual TCRs with disease status, and machine learning. General study outcomes and caveats: In vitro tests confirmed that a few of the cytomegalovirus-associated TCR beta chains recognize cytomegalovirus antigens. The classifier was reported to diagnose cytomegalovirus status with high specificity and sensitivity in both the original cohort and the validation cohort. The study listed 150 to 200 TCR beta chains as associated with cytomegalovirus. A later analysis had no HLA typing for the validation cohort, so co-occurrence there was scored across all 110 or so repertoires. The authors suggested that the approach could potentially be extended to other disease states and immunological phenotypes. Subsequent analysis determined that TCRs grouped into clusters in the first cohort also showed a tendency toward co-occurrence across the roughly 110 validation repertoires, and 85% to 95% of cluster scores exceeded 0. Across donors, most TCR sequences were observed very rarely, whereas some public TCRs were present in many individuals.

Separate from the roughly 700-subject first cohort, the validation cohort of some 130 subjects was the group to which the donors belonged. The germline V gene specifies SGHDN as CDR1 and FVKESK as CDR2. From the cysteine up to the phenylalanine, the CDR3 has a length of 16 residues. Just the 48-base CDR3 DNA is kept, in frame starting at base 1. The trim is 1 base for V and 1 base for J, with a gap of 14 bases between the germline ends. The library was produced with the immunoSEQ multiplex PCR assay. In the original analysis: A statistical classification framework was built to diagnose cytomegalovirus status from the catalog of TCR beta chain sequences. The table was pulled from immuneACCESS by TCRdb, which kept in-frame rearrangements only. Such tables lose some clones; where checked, under half of the loss comes from unresolved V genes, and the rest has no known cause. V and J calls and clone size are given by that table; D and trimming were obtained from the DNA. Present in this sample are 60,000 or so clones, around 94% of which were seen just once. Of the sample, 2% to 2.5% is held by the ten largest clones.

On this clone: This receptor's antigen is unknown. There are no base qualities to consult, and no much larger clone falls within one base.

Sequencing was done on a sample of PBMCs. The clonotype comes from a man aged 18-30 years in good health and CMV-seronegative. The chain joins TRBV14 to TRBJ2-7; no D gene call is confident. DNA sequence: TGTGCCAGCAGCCAAGGCGGCCTAGGCTCGTCCTACGAGCAGTACTTC. It specifies CASSQGGLGSSYEQYF. Where the CDR3 stops, the reference TRBV14 and TRBJ2-7 genes take over; the full variable domain is EAGVTQFPSHSVIEKGQTVTLRCDPISGHDNLYWYRRVMGKEIKFLLHFVKESKQDESGMPNNRFLAERTGGTYSTLKVQPAELEDSGVYFCASSQGGLGSSYEQYFGPGTRLTVT.